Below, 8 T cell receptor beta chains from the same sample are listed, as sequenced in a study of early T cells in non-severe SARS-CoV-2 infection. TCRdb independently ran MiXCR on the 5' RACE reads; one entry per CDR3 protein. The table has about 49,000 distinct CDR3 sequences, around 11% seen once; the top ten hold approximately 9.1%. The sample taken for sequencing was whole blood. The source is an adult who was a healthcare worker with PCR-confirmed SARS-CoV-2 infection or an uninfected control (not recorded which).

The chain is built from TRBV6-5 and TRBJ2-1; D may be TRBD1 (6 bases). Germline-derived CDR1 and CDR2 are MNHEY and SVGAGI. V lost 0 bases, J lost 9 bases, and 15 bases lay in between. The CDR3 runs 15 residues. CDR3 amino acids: CASSYSGAASVEQFF. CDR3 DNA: TGTGCCAGCAGTTACTCGGGGGCGGCGTCTGTTGAGCAGTTCTTC.

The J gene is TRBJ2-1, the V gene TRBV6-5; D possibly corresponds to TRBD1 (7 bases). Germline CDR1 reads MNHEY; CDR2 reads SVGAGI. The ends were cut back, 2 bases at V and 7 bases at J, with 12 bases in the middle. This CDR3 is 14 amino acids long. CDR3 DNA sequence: TGTGCCAGCAGTTACGTGGCAGGGGGGAATGAGCAGTTCTTC. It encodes CASSYVAGGNEQFF.

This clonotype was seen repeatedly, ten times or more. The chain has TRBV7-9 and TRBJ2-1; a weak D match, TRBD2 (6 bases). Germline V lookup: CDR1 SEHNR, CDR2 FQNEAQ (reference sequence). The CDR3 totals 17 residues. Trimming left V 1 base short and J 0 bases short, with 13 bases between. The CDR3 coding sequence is TGTGCCAGCAGCTTAGAGTTTGGGCGGGACTCCTACAATGAGCAGTTCTTC. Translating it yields CASSLEFGRDSYNEQFF.

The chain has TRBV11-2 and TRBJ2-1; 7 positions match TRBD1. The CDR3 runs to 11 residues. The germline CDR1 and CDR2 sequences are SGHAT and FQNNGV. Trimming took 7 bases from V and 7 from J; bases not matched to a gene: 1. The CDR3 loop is CASTDRNEQFF. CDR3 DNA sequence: TGTGCCAGCACGGACAGGAATGAGCAGTTCTTC.

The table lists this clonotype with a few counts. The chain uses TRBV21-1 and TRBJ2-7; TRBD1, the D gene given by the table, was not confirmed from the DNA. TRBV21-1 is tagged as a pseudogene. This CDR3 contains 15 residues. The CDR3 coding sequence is TGTGCCAGCAGCAAAATTGACAGGGATACCTACGAGCAGTACTTC. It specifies CASSKIDRDTYEQYF.

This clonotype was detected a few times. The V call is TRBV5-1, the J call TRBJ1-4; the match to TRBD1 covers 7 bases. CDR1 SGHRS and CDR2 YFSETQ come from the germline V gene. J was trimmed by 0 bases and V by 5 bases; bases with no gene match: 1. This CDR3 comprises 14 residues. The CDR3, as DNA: TGCGCCAGCAGACAGGGGACAACTAATGAAAAACTGTTTTTT. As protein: CASRQGTTNEKLFF.

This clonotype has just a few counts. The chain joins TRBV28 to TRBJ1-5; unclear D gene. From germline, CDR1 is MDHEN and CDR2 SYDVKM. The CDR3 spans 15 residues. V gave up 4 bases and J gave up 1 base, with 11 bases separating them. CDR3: CASSSRGMSNQPQHF. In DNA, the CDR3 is TGTGCCAGCAGTTCGAGAGGCATGAGCAATCAGCCCCAGCATTTT.

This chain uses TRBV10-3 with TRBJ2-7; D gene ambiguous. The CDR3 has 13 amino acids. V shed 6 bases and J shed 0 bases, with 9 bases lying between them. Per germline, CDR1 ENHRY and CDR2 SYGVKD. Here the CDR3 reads CAISQVSSYEQYF. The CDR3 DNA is TGTGCCATCAGCCAGGTTAGCTCCTACGAGCAGTACTTC.